One and the same sample provided the 32 T cell receptor beta chains below, sequenced in a study of blood T cell repertoires in COVID-19. Sequencing used immunoSEQ multiplex PCR; TCRdb keeps in-frame clones, though not all of them. Among 210,000 or so clones listed, 70% to 85% were seen once. The sample was PBMCs or T cells enriched from blood (not recorded which). These receptors came from a man aged 60 to 75 who had recovered from COVID-19.

The CDR3, as DNA: TGCGCCAGCAGCCAAGATCAGGCCGAAGATACGCAGTATTTT. Translation gives CASSQDQAEDTQYF. The V and J genes are TRBV4-1 and TRBJ2-3; D is uncertain. V gave up 0 bases and J gave up 5 bases, with 9 bases separating them. The germline V gene has CDR1 MGHRA and CDR2 YSYEKL. The CDR3 spans 14 residues.

The rearrangement joins TRBV4-2 to TRBJ1-1; D remains unclear. V was clipped by 1 base and J by 3 bases, with 3 bases between them. Germline V CDR1 and CDR2: LGHNA, YNFKEQ. The CDR3 sequence is 12 residues long. CDR3 DNA: TGTGCCAGCAGCCAAGCGTACACTGAAGCTTTCTTT. This encodes CASSQAYTEAFF.

The chain combines TRBV19 with TRBJ1-2; no reliable D call. This CDR3 has 13 residues. In germline, CDR1 is LNHDA, CDR2 SQIVND (reference sequence). The ends were cut back, 6 bases at V and 7 bases at J, with 15 bases in the middle. The CDR3 here is CASSGADSVGYTF. The CDR3 bases are TGTGCCAGTAGCGGCGCGGATAGCGTTGGCTACACCTTC.

This chain links TRBV6-2 or TRBV6-3 with TRBJ1-6; D unresolved. Trimming stripped 5 bases from V and 10 bases from J, with 12 bases between. There are 13 residues in the CDR3. Germline-derived CDR1 and CDR2 are MNHEY and SVGEGT. CDR3 sequence (DNA): TGTGCCAGCAGTCGTTCGACTGGGTCACCCCTCCACTTT. This sequence encodes CASSRSTGSPLHF.

This clone showed up just once. The rearrangement links TRBV29-1 to TRBJ1-2; maybe TRBD1 (5 bases). Trimming removed 3 bases at V and 4 bases at J, with 9 bases between. CDR3 length: 12 amino acids. Germline V lookup: CDR1 SQVTM, CDR2 ANQGSEA. CDR3 nucleotides: TGCAGCGTTGAGGGGGGACCCTATGGCTACACCTTC. It translates to CSVEGGPYGYTF. Using reference TRBV29-1 and TRBJ1-2 for the parts outside the CDR3, the full variable domain is SAVISQKPSRDICQRGTSLTIQCQVDSQVTMMFWYRQQPGQSLTLIATANQGSEATYESGFVIDKFPISRPNLTFSTLTVSNMSPEDSSIYLCSVEGGPYGYTFGSGTRLTVV.

The V and J genes are TRBV15 and TRBJ1-1, with 7 bases fitting TRBD1. The J segment lost 0 bases and the V segment lost 4 bases, leaving 5 bases of the junction unmatched. There are 15 residues in the CDR3. Looked up from germline, CDR1 is LNHNV and CDR2 is YYDKDF (reference sequence). CDR3 coding DNA: TGTGCCACCAGCACTAAGACAGGGCTGAACACTGAAGCTTTCTTT. Amino acids: CATSTKTGLNTEAFF.

This chain connects TRBV19 to TRBJ1-1; D is perhaps TRBD1 (6 bases). V shed 9 bases and J shed 3 bases, with 14 bases lying between them. CDR1 and CDR2 from the germline V gene are LNHDA and SQIVND (reference sequence). The CDR3 extends over 13 amino acids. The DNA of the CDR3 is TGTGCCAGGCCTCCGGGGGGCGACACTGAAGCTTTCTTT. Translating gives CARPPGGDTEAFF. Full variable domain (remainder filled in from reference TRBV19 and TRBJ1-1): DGGITQSPKYLFRKEGQNVTLSCEQNLNHDAMYWYRQDPGQGLRLIYYSQIVNDFQKGDIAEGYSVSREKKESFPLTVTSAQKNPTAFYLCARPPGGDTEAFFGQGTRLTVV.

V is TRBV2 and J is TRBJ1-1, with D perhaps TRBD1 (6 bases). Germline V CDR1 and CDR2: SNHLY, FYNNEI. V lost 5 bases and J 3 bases, leaving 13 bases between the germline ends. CDR3 length: 14 amino acids. The CDR3 loop is CASSTQGLHTEAFF. CDR3 nucleotides: TGTGCCAGCAGTACTCAGGGGTTGCACACTGAAGCTTTCTTT. Using reference TRBV2 and TRBJ1-1 for the parts outside the CDR3, the full variable domain is EPEVTQTPSHQVTQMGQEVILRCVPISNHLYFYWYRQILGQKVEFLVSFYNNEISEKSEIFDDQFSVERPDGSNFTLKIRSTKLEDSAMYFCASSTQGLHTEAFFGQGTRLTVV.

The rearrangement uses TRBV2 and TRBJ2-1; D is perhaps TRBD2 (5 bases). V lost 6 bases to trimming and J lost 9 bases, with 18 bases between them. Germline V gene sequence: CDR1 SNHLY, CDR2 FYNNEI. This CDR3 has 14 amino acids. The CDR3 sequence is CASRRGSLGPEQFF. The CDR3 nucleotides are TGTGCCAGCAGGAGAGGGAGTCTTGGTCCTGAGCAGTTCTTC.

This clone was recorded once. This same CDR3 is encoded by further DNA sequences in the sample. The chain uses TRBV3-1 (or the pseudogene TRBV3-2) and TRBJ2-7, with D perhaps matching TRBD2 (6 bases). Germline assignment: CDR1 LGHDT and CDR2 YNNKEL (reference sequence). V was shortened by 1 base and J by 2 bases, with 12 bases between the two germline ends. The CDR3 consists of 15 residues. This CDR3 reads CASSQAPGEAYEQYF. CDR3 DNA sequence: TGTGCCAGCAGCCAAGCCCCGGGGGAGGCCTACGAGCAGTACTTC.

This sequence joins TRBV20-1 and TRBJ1-1; D is uncertain. The CDR3 contains 11 residues. The V gene's germline CDR1 is DFQATT and CDR2 SNEGSKA (reference sequence). DNA for the CDR3: TGCAGGCCCCACGGGTCCTTCGGAGCTTTCTTT. This sequence encodes CRPHGSFGAFF.

DNA for the CDR3: TGTGCCAGCAGCTACGGACAGACTACCGGGGAGCTGTTTTTT. Encoded protein: CASSYGQTTGELFF. The chain combines TRBV5-6 with TRBJ2-2; maybe TRBD1 (6 bases). The CDR3 has 14 residues. In germline, CDR1 is SGHDT, CDR2 YYEEEE. The V end was cut by 3 bases, the J end by 5 bases, with 11 bases between.

The rearrangement links TRBV12-3 or TRBV12-4 to TRBJ2-5, with D possibly being TRBD1 (5 bases). The CDR3 runs 13 residues. Trimming took off 6 bases at V and 2 bases at J, with 10 bases between the two ends. The CDR3 sequence is CASRGQLQETQYF. CDR3 nucleotide sequence: TGTGCCAGCAGAGGACAACTACAAGAGACCCAGTACTTC.

The rearrangement uses TRBV7-9 and TRBJ2-7; 8 positions match TRBD1. With 5 bases clipped from V and 6 bases from J, the junction kept 12 bases outside the gene matches. The CDR3 spans 15 residues. CDR1 and CDR2 (germline): SEHNR, FQNEAQ (reference sequence). CDR3 in amino acids: CASSDRDRKVGEQYF. The CDR3 nucleotides are TGTGCCAGCAGCGACCGGGACAGGAAGGTGGGCGAGCAGTACTTC. The full variable domain, completed using reference TRBV7-9 and TRBJ2-7, is DTGVSQNPRHKITKRGQNVTFRCDPISEHNRLYWYRQTLGQGPEFLTYFQNEAQLEKSRLLSDRFSAERPKGSFSTLEIQRTEQGDSAMYLCASSDRDRKVGEQYFGPGTRLTVT.

This clone was observed a few times. The chain has TRBV14 and TRBJ1-3, with TRBD1 matching 11 bases. Germline CDR1 SGHDN, CDR2 FVKESK. The CDR3 contains 15 residues. The trim removed 4 bases at V and 4 bases at J, leaving 3 bases unmatched. CDR3 sequence: CASSPGQGAGNTIYF. The CDR3 DNA sequence: TGTGCCAGCAGCCCCGGACAGGGGGCAGGAAACACCATATATTTT.

This clone was observed once. CDR3 loop: CATSDRSNQPQHF. CDR3 DNA sequence: TGTGCCACCTCCGACAGAAGCAATCAGCCCCAGCATTTT. J is TRBJ1-5 and V is TRBV24-1; TRBD1 might be the D (5 bases). Deletions cut 9 bases from V and 1 base from J, with 9 bases between. Germline CDR1 is KGHDR and CDR2 is SFDVKD. The CDR3 contains 13 residues.

This clone came up a few times. Other DNA sequences within the sample encode an identical CDR3. The chain links TRBV4-3 to TRBJ1-6; 9 nucleotides match TRBD1. V was clipped by 4 bases and J by 7 bases; unmatched bases: 2. CDR1 is LGHNA and CDR2 is YSLEER in the germline V gene. The CDR3 length is 14 residues. CDR3 sequence (DNA): TGCGCCAGCAGCCTCGGGACAGGGAATTCACCCCTCCACTTT. Translating gives CASSLGTGNSPLHF.

This clone has just one count. This chain joins TRBV19 and TRBJ1-4; TRBD1 agrees at 9 bases. Trimming took 5 bases from V and 8 from J; bases not matched to a gene: 9. The germline CDR1 and CDR2 sequences are LNHDA and SQIVND (reference sequence). CDR3 length: 15 residues. The CDR3 loop is CASSSAGTGNEKLFF. For the CDR3, the DNA is TGTGCCAGTAGTTCGGCCGGGACAGGGAACGAAAAACTGTTTTTT.

The chain combines TRBV6-6 with TRBJ1-3; D perhaps matches TRBD1 (5 bases). Deletions cut 5 bases from V and 0 bases from J, with 14 bases between. Germline assignment: CDR1 MNHNY and CDR2 SVGAGI (reference sequence). CDR3 length: 16 residues. This chain's CDR3 is CASSRLTGFSGNTIYF. CDR3 sequence (DNA): TGTGCCAGCAGTCGACTAACAGGCTTCTCTGGAAACACCATATATTTT.

This rearrangement joins TRBV7-9 to TRBJ1-4; D might be TRBD1 (6 bases). Germline lookup yields CDR1 SEHNR and CDR2 FQNEAQ (reference sequence). The CDR3 sequence is 19 residues long. V was trimmed by 5 bases and J by 6 bases, leaving 28 bases between them. CDR3 DNA sequence: TGTGCCAGCAGCCCCTCACGGGGGGGCCGGACGTATGCGGATGAAAAACTGTTTTTT. It specifies CASSPSRGGRTYADEKLFF.

This chain joins TRBV19 and TRBJ2-7; TRBD1 might be the D (6 bases). The germline V gene encodes CDR1 LNHDA and CDR2 SQIVND (reference sequence). Trimming removed 3 bases at V and 0 bases at J, with 15 bases between. The CDR3 is 16 residues long. Written as DNA, the CDR3 is TGTGCCAGTAGTATCGGGATCGGGACAAGCTCCTACGAGCAGTACTTC. This encodes CASSIGIGTSSYEQYF. The complete variable domain, with remaining parts taken from reference TRBV19 and TRBJ2-7, reads DGGITQSPKYLFRKEGQNVTLSCEQNLNHDAMYWYRQDPGQGLRLIYYSQIVNDFQKGDIAEGYSVSREKKESFPLTVTSAQKNPTAFYLCASSIGIGTSSYEQYFGPGTRLTVT.

V usage is TRBV18 and J usage is TRBJ2-7; TRBD1 matches 9 bases. V shed 4 bases and J 5 bases; nucleotides not matched to a gene: 6. CDR3 length: 14 amino acids. Germline V gives CDR1 KGHSH, CDR2 LQKENI. The DNA of the CDR3 is TGTGCCAGCTCACAAAACAGGGGGCTGGACGAGCAGTACTTC. This sequence encodes CASSQNRGLDEQYF.

This clone was seen a few times. V usage is TRBV4-1 and J usage is TRBJ2-3; 11 bases fit TRBD2. Germline-derived CDR1 and CDR2 are MGHRA and YSYEKL. The CDR3 consists of 17 residues. V was clipped by 4 bases and J by 4 bases; unmatched bases: 10. The CDR3 loop reads CASSRMTSGDPADTQYF. The CDR3 region has the DNA TGCGCCAGCAGCCGCATGACTAGCGGGGACCCGGCAGATACGCAGTATTTT.

The chain's CDR3 is CASSMDSSYGYTF. DNA for the CDR3: TGTGCCAGCAGTATGGACAGTTCCTATGGCTACACCTTC. The V call is TRBV6-6, the J call TRBJ1-2, with D possibly matching TRBD1 (6 bases). Germline V gene sequence: CDR1 MNHNY, CDR2 SVGAGI (reference sequence). This CDR3 has 13 residues. Trimming cost V 5 bases and J 4 bases, with 11 bases left between them.

The chain carries TRBV5-1 and TRBJ2-5, with D maybe TRBD2 (6 bases). Trimming removed 1 base at V and 5 bases at J, with 9 bases between. Germline values: CDR1 SGHRS, CDR2 YFSETQ. The CDR3 covers 13 residues. The chain's CDR3 is CASSLPGLETQYF. CDR3 in DNA: TGCGCCAGCAGCTTGCCGGGACTGGAGACCCAGTACTTC.

The rearrangement uses TRBV7-9 and TRBJ1-2; the match to TRBD1 covers 9 bases. The CDR3 has 15 residues. V lost 4 bases to trimming and J lost 4 bases; unmatched junction nucleotides: 7. Germline V gene data show CDR1 as SEHNR and CDR2 as FQNEAQ (reference sequence). The CDR3 DNA reads TGTGCCAGCAGCTCGGAAACAGGGGGCTCCTATGGCTACACCTTC. Amino acids: CASSSETGGSYGYTF.

This clone was seen a few times. V gene TRBV18 combines with J gene TRBJ1-1; TRBD1 might be the D (5 bases). V was shortened by 6 bases and J by 1 base, with 9 bases between the two germline ends. This CDR3 has 13 amino acids. The germline V gene encodes CDR1 KGHSH and CDR2 LQKENI. CDR3 amino acids: CASSKDKNTEAFF. The CDR3 DNA reads TGTGCCAGCTCGAAGGACAAGAACACTGAAGCTTTCTTT.

This clone was recorded only once. V and J are TRBV18 and TRBJ1-2; D not resolved. Trimming removed 6 bases from V and 3 bases from J, with 14 bases in between. Germline lookup yields CDR1 KGHSH and CDR2 LQKENI. The CDR3 is 14 amino acids. CDR3 region: CASSSAGSDYGYTF. The DNA of the CDR3 is TGTGCCAGCTCCTCCGCGGGGTCCGACTATGGCTACACCTTC.

The chain has TRBV27 and TRBJ1-6, with D maybe TRBD1 (5 bases). The germline V and J ends were trimmed by 5 bases and 10 bases, with 15 bases remaining between them. Germline V gene data show CDR1 as MNHEY and CDR2 as SMNVEV (reference sequence). The CDR3 totals 14 residues. CDR3 nucleotides: TGTGCCAGCAGTCCTCGACAGCGTACCTCACCCCTCCACTTT. Protein product: CASSPRQRTSPLHF.

This chain joins TRBV3-1 (or the pseudogene TRBV3-2) and TRBJ1-1; D may be TRBD1 (5 bases). With 1 base removed from V and 11 bases from J, the gap between germline ends came to 14 bases. CDR3 length: 13 residues. CDR1 and CDR2 (germline): LGHDT, YNNKEL (reference sequence). The CDR3, as DNA: TGTGCCAGCAGCCAAGTCTTTGGAGGGGTGGCTTTCTTT. This translates into CASSQVFGGVAFF.

The J gene is TRBJ2-2, the V gene TRBV11-1; tentative D call: TRBD1 (5 bases). Trimming shortened V by 3 bases and J by 3 bases, and 8 bases separated the two germline ends. In germline, CDR1 is SGHAT, CDR2 FQDESV (reference sequence). The CDR3 is 14 amino acids. CDR3 amino acids: CASSFGAHTGELFF. The CDR3 nucleotides are TGTGCCAGCAGCTTTGGGGCGCACACCGGGGAGCTGTTTTTT.

This clone occurred once. The rearrangement links TRBV6-2 or TRBV6-3 to TRBJ2-7; D unresolved. This CDR3 spans 13 amino acids. The V end was cut by 3 bases, the J end by 4 bases, with 10 bases between. Germline V CDR1 and CDR2: MNHEY, SVGEGT. CDR3: CASSYQNRYEQYF. CDR3 in DNA: TGTGCCAGCAGTTATCAGAATCGATACGAGCAGTACTTC.